These T cell receptor beta chains were read from a single sample in a study of blood T cells in healthy people across ages. Each CDR3 protein gets one entry after TCRdb re-called the 5' RACE reads with MiXCR. This table has some 700,000 distinct CDR3 sequences, around 46% appearing once. Material for sequencing was blood. Every receptor here comes from an older woman in good health. Both conserved end residues are part of each CDR3. The D gene is left open where the match is weak. Clone size, where shown, is once, few, many, or a class for clones that have expanded.

NA,TRBJ2-4,TRBV5-8,NA,CASSSIVLAKNIQYF,TGTGCCAGCAGCTCTATCGTTCTGGCCAAAAACATTCAGTACTTC
NA,TRBJ2-1,TRBV29-1,NA,CSVAPAGTSYNEQFF,TGCAGCGTTGCGCCCGCGGGGACATCCTACAATGAGCAGTTCTTC
NA,TRBJ2-6,TRBV7-3,NA,CASSVGTATRANVLTF,TGTGCCAGCAGCGTCGGGACTGCAACTAGGGCCAACGTCCTGACTTTC
NA,TRBJ1-6,TRBV7-2,NA,CASSRMAPGENYNSPLHF,TGTGCCAGCAGCCGCATGGCGCCCGGGGAAAACTATAATTCACCCCTCCACTTT
NA,TRBJ2-7,TRBV5-1,NA,CASSETVYEQYF,TGCGCCAGCAGCGAGACAGTATACGAGCAGTACTTC
TRBD1,TRBJ1-4,TRBV7-2,NA,CASREQGGRGKLFF,TGTGCCAGCAGAGAACAGGGGGGAAGGGGAAAACTGTTTTTT
NA,TRBJ2-7,TRBV4-3,NA,CASSQAGQGMHYEQYF,TGCGCCAGCAGCCAGGCCGGGCAGGGCATGCACTACGAGCAGTACTTC
NA,TRBJ2-7,TRBV30,NA,CAAAGVTYEQYF,TGTGCCGCAGCAGGGGTTACCTACGAGCAGTACTTC
TRBD1,TRBJ1-1,TRBV28,NA,CASKSDRGAWGTEAFF,TGTGCCAGCAAATCGGACAGGGGGGCGTGGGGCACTGAAGCTTTCTTT
TRBD2,TRBJ2-5,TRBV12-3/TRBV12-4,NA,CASRIWGGVETQYF,TGTGCCAGCAGAATCTGGGGAGGGGTGGAGACCCAGTACTTC
TRBD2,TRBJ2-3,TRBV7-2,NA,CASSLAGTTHVDTQYF,TGTGCCAGCAGCTTAGCCGGGACTACCCATGTGGATACGCAGTATTTT
TRBD2,TRBJ2-1,TRBV7-3,NA,CASSLTGLAGYWDNEQFF,TGTGCCAGCAGCTTAACCGGACTAGCGGGTTATTGGGACAATGAGCAGTTCTTC
NA,TRBJ1-2,TRBV6-5,NA,CASSYSRVYGYTF,TGTGCCAGCAGTTACTCGAGAGTATATGGCTACACCTTC
NA,TRBJ2-3,TRBV12-3/TRBV12-4,many,CASSDRGTQYF,TGTGCCAGCAGCGATCGGGGTACGCAGTATTTT
NA,TRBJ2-7,TRBV20-1,NA,CSATDGLGSYEQYF,TGCAGTGCAACCGACGGATTGGGCTCCTACGAGCAGTACTTC
NA,TRBJ2-5,TRBV28,NA,CASRIGAGDYNEQYF,TGTGCCAGCAGAATTGGGGCAGGAGACTACAATGAGCAGTACTTC
NA,TRBJ2-7,TRBV12-3/TRBV12-4,NA,CASRKRQGGGYEQYF,TGTGCCAGCAGGAAACGACAGGGAGGCGGATACGAGCAGTACTTC
TRBD1,TRBJ2-7,TRBV7-9,many,CASSRLGDRSYEQYF,TGTGCCAGCAGCCGACTTGGGGACAGATCCTACGAGCAGTACTTC